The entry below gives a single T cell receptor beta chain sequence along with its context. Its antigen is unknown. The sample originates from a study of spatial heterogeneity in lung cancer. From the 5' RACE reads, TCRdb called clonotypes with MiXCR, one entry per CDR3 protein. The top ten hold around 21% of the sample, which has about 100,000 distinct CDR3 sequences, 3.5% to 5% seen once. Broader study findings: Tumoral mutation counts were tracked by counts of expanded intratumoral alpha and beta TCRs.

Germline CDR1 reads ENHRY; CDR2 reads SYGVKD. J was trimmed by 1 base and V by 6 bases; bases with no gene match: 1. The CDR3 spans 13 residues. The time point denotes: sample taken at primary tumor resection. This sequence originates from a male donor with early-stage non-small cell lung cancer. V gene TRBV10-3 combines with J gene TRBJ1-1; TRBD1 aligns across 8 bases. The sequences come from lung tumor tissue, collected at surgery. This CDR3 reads CAIRGQENTEAFF. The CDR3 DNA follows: TGTGCCATCAGGGGACAGGAGAACACTGAAGCTTTCTTT.